One and the same sample provided the 21 T cell receptor beta chains below, sequenced in a study of T cells after yellow fever vaccination. TCRdb reanalysed the 5' RACE reads using MiXCR and keeps one entry per CDR3 protein. Of around 320,000 distinct CDR3 sequences in the sample, approximately 11% were seen once. The source was CD4+ T cells sorted from PBMCs, collected 45 days after the yellow fever booster vaccination. The receptors here all came from a man younger than 35 who received the YFV17D yellow fever vaccine.

The sample holds many counts of this clonotype. The V call is TRBV4-2, the J call TRBJ1-5; 8 bases fit TRBD1. V gave up 5 bases and J gave up 1 base; unmatched junction bases: 4. This CDR3 comprises 15 residues. The germline V gene encodes CDR1 LGHNA and CDR2 YNFKEQ. Here the CDR3 DNA reads TGTGCCAGCAGCTCACAGGGGGGCAGCAATCAGCCCCAGCATTTT. Translation gives CASSSQGGSNQPQHF.

This rearrangement joins TRBV11-2 to TRBJ1-4; D gene uncertain. Trimming stripped 2 bases from V and 5 bases from J, with 6 bases between. CDR3 size: 13 residues. Germline CDR1 SGHAT, CDR2 FQNNGV. In nucleotides, the CDR3 is TGTGCCAGCAGCTTAAATAGGAATGAAAAACTGTTTTTT. Its translation: CASSLNRNEKLFF.

This clonotype came up a few times. The V and J genes are TRBV9 and TRBJ2-7; D is perhaps TRBD1 or TRBD2 (5 bases each). Trimming pared 2 bases from V and 6 bases from J, leaving 12 bases between. There are 13 residues in the CDR3. The germline gives CDR1 SGDLS, CDR2 YYNGEE. CDR3 in DNA: TGTGCCAGCAGCGTCGGGACCCCAGGCGAGCAGTACGTC. Translating it yields CASSVGTPGEQYV.

This clonotype was detected a few times. The rearrangement joins TRBV12-3 or TRBV12-4 to TRBJ1-1; D unresolved. Trimming cost V 0 bases and J 5 bases, with 7 bases left between them. The CDR3 has 13 amino acids. The CDR3 spells CASSLAGLTEAFF. The CDR3, as DNA: TGTGCCAGCAGTTTAGCGGGTCTTACTGAAGCTTTCTTT.

The chain uses TRBV20-1 and TRBJ2-2; tentatively, D is TRBD1 or TRBD2 (5 bases each). The CDR3 extends over 14 amino acids. Germline V gene data show CDR1 as DFQATT and CDR2 as SNEGSKA (reference sequence). Trimming shortened V by 3 bases and J by 2 bases, and 10 bases separated the two germline ends. CDR3 sequence reads: CSASSGPNTGELFF. The CDR3 nucleotides are TGCAGTGCTAGCTCGGGACCCAACACCGGGGAGCTGTTTTTT.

This clonotype was seen a handful of times. The CDR3: CASSYSGHLNQPQHF. In DNA, the CDR3 is TGTGCCAGCAGTTACTCCGGACACCTCAATCAGCCCCAGCATTTT. The chain carries TRBV6-5 and TRBJ1-5; D is possibly TRBD1 (5 bases). Trimming cost V 0 bases and J 3 bases, with 9 bases left between them. The CDR3 extends over 15 amino acids. The germline CDR1 and CDR2 sequences are MNHEY and SVGAGI.

This clonotype was recorded many times. The V and J genes are TRBV3-1 and TRBJ2-7; D is uncertain. V was trimmed by 3 bases and J by 3 bases, leaving 9 bases between them. Germline V gene sequence: CDR1 LGHDT, CDR2 YNNKEL (reference sequence). This CDR3 comprises 13 residues. The CDR3 reads CASSHIRGYEQYF. The CDR3 DNA sequence: TGTGCCAGCAGCCATATTAGAGGCTACGAGCAGTACTTC.

This clonotype has a handful of counts. The J gene is TRBJ1-5, the V gene TRBV20-1; unclear D gene. The CDR3 runs to 18 residues. The germline V gene encodes CDR1 DFQATT and CDR2 SNEGSKA (reference sequence). V shed 1 base and J shed 0 bases, with 19 bases lying between them. The CDR3 loop is CSARAPPSSLYSNQPQHF. In DNA form, the CDR3 reads TGCAGTGCTAGAGCTCCCCCCTCTTCCCTTTATAGCAATCAGCCCCAGCATTTT.

This clonotype has more than one count but fewer than ten. V gene TRBV6-1 combines with J gene TRBJ2-7, with D unresolved. Germline assignment: CDR1 MNHNS and CDR2 SASEGT. CDR3 size: 14 residues. The CDR3 is CASSEDFPWGEQYV. The DNA for the CDR3 is TGTGCCAGCAGCGAAGATTTCCCGTGGGGCGAGCAGTACGTC.

The sample holds a few counts of this clonotype. The chain joins TRBV27 to TRBJ1-6; D gene unclear. V dropped 6 bases and J dropped 8 bases, with 17 bases sitting between them. CDR1 and CDR2 from the germline V gene are MNHEY and SMNVEV (reference sequence). CDR3 length: 15 amino acids. CDR3 bases: TGTGCCAGCAGCCGCCACGACAATGGGCATTCACCCCTCCACTTT. It encodes CASSRHDNGHSPLHF.

This clonotype appeared a few times. V usage is TRBV7-9 and J usage is TRBJ2-1; D not resolved. From germline, CDR1 is SEHNR and CDR2 FQNEAQ (reference sequence). The length of the CDR3 is 16 residues. V lost 2 bases to trimming and J lost 4 bases, with 15 bases between them. The CDR3 here is CASSLQPAGTYNEQFF. The DNA of the CDR3 is TGTGCCAGCAGCTTACAACCGGCAGGTACTTACAATGAGCAGTTCTTC.

This clonotype was counted many times. The chain combines TRBV5-1 with TRBJ2-2; TRBD1 is a possible D gene (5 bases). The length of the CDR3 is 16 residues. Per the germline V gene, CDR1 is SGHRS and CDR2 is YFSETQ. The V and J ends lost 5 bases and 0 bases respectively, with 14 bases between them. For the CDR3, the DNA is TGCGCCAGCAGTAGGGTTCGGACATCGAACACCGGGGAGCTGTTTTTT. It codes for CASSRVRTSNTGELFF.

The sample holds many counts of this clonotype. V and J are TRBV5-4 and TRBJ2-1; 9 bases fit TRBD1. The CDR3 totals 15 residues. The V segment lost 4 bases and the J segment 0 bases; nucleotides outside the gene matches: 2. CDR1 SGHNT and CDR2 YYREEE come from the germline V gene (reference sequence). The CDR3 coding sequence is TGTGCCAGCAGCCCGGGACAGGGCTCCTACAATGAGCAGTTCTTC. The encoded protein is CASSPGQGSYNEQFF.

This clonotype appeared a few times. V gene TRBV7-3 combines with J gene TRBJ1-1; possible D gene TRBD1, 5 bases. The CDR3 has 14 residues. Trimming took off 2 bases at V and 1 base at J, with 8 bases between the two ends. Germline values: CDR1 SGHTA, CDR2 FQGTGA. CDR3 coding DNA: TGTGCCAGCAGCTTAGGGGCTCGGAACACTGAAGCTTTCTTT. This codes for CASSLGARNTEAFF.

This clonotype appeared a few times. The chain uses TRBV24-1 and TRBJ2-1, with a weak D call TRBD2 (6 bases). V dropped 4 bases and J dropped 12 bases, with 12 bases sitting between them. This CDR3 is 12 amino acids long. Germline V CDR1 and CDR2: KGHDR, SFDVKD. The CDR3, as DNA: TGTGCCACCAGTGACGCAAACGGGGGGCAGTTCTTC. Protein sequence: CATSDANGGQFF.

J is TRBJ1-4 and V is TRBV5-1; no firm D call. The V gene's germline CDR1 is SGHRS and CDR2 YFSETQ. V shed 0 bases and J shed 0 bases, with 3 bases lying between them. This CDR3 region has 14 residues. The CDR3 DNA follows: TGCGCCAGCAGCTTGGAGGCAACTAATGAAAAACTGTTTTTT. Amino acids: CASSLEATNEKLFF. Supplemented by reference TRBV5-1 and TRBJ1-4, the full variable domain reads KAGVTQTPRYLIKTRGQQVTLSCSPISGHRSVSWYQQTPGQGLQFLFEYFSETQRNKGNFPGRFSGRQFSNSRSEMNVSTLELGDSALYLCASSLEATNEKLFFGSGTQLSVL.

This chain links TRBV7-3 with TRBJ2-5; D is ambiguous. The CDR3 consists of 11 residues. Per germline, CDR1 SGHTA and CDR2 FQGTGA. The V gene lost 10 bases and the J gene lost 5 bases, with 11 bases spanning the gap. CDR3 sequence: CAIPTAETQYF. DNA of the CDR3: TGTGCCATCCCGACGGCGGAGACCCAGTACTTC.

This clonotype was observed a few times. V and J are TRBV7-3 and TRBJ2-5; TRBD2 matches at 10 bases. The CDR3 runs to 14 residues. The V gene's germline CDR1 is SGHTA and CDR2 FQGTGA. The V segment lost 5 bases and the J segment 3 bases; nucleotides outside the gene matches: 3. The chain's CDR3 is CASSAGLAEETQYF. CDR3 coding DNA: TGTGCCAGCAGCGCAGGACTAGCGGAAGAGACCCAGTACTTC.

The chain recombines TRBV5-1 with TRBJ1-1; tentative D call: TRBD1 (6 bases). Germline V gene sequence: CDR1 SGHRS, CDR2 YFSETQ. CDR3 length: 16 amino acids. V was trimmed by 4 bases and J by 3 bases, leaving 19 bases between them. The CDR3 region has the DNA TGCGCCAGCAGCCTACAGGGTGAGATTGGGGACACTGAAGCTTTCTTT. Translated, it gives CASSLQGEIGDTEAFF. Complete variable domain (other parts from reference TRBV5-1 and TRBJ1-1): KAGVTQTPRYLIKTRGQQVTLSCSPISGHRSVSWYQQTPGQGLQFLFEYFSETQRNKGNFPGRFSGRQFSNSRSEMNVSTLELGDSALYLCASSLQGEIGDTEAFFGQGTRLTVV.

This clonotype showed up just a few times. CDR3 sequence reads: CASSFAGGREQPQHF. The CDR3 DNA is TGTGCCAGCAGCTTTGCGGGGGGACGGGAGCAGCCCCAGCATTTT. This rearrangement joins TRBV7-8 to TRBJ1-5; TRBD1 might be the D (5 bases). This CDR3 has 15 residues. The germline CDR1 and CDR2 sequences are SGHVS and FQNEAQ. Trimming removed 3 bases from V and 7 bases from J, with 16 bases in between.

This rearrangement joins TRBV2 to TRBJ1-4, with a possible D match to TRBD1 (6 bases). The CDR3 totals 13 residues. V was trimmed by 7 bases and J by 7 bases, leaving 13 bases between them. CDR1 is SNHLY and CDR2 is FYNNEI in the germline V gene. In DNA, the CDR3 is TGTGCCAGCACCCAGGGGTGGAGTGAAAAACTGTTTTTT. Protein product: CASTQGWSEKLFF.